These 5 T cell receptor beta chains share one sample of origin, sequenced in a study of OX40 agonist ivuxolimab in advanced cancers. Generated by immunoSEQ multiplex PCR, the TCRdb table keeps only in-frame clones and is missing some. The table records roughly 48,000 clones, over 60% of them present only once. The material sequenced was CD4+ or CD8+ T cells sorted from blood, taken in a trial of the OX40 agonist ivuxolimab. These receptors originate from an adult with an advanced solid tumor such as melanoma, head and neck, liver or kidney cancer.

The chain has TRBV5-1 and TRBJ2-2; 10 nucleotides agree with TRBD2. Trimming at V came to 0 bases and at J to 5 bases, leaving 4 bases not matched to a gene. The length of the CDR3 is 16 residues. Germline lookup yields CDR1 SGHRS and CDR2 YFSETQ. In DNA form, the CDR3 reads TGCGCCAGCAGCTTGGTTAAAGCGGGAGGGACCGGGGAGCTGTTTTTT. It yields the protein CASSLVKAGGTGELFF. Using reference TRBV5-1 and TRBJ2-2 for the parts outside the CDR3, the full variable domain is KAGVTQTPRYLIKTRGQQVTLSCSPISGHRSVSWYQQTPGQGLQFLFEYFSETQRNKGNFPGRFSGRQFSNSRSEMNVSTLELGDSALYLCASSLVKAGGTGELFFGEGSRLTVL.

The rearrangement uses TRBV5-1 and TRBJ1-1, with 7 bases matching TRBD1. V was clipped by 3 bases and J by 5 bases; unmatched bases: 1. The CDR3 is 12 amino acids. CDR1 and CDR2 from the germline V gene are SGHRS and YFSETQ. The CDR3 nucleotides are TGCGCCAGCAGCTCAGGGGGGACTGAAGCTTTCTTT. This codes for CASSSGGTEAFF.

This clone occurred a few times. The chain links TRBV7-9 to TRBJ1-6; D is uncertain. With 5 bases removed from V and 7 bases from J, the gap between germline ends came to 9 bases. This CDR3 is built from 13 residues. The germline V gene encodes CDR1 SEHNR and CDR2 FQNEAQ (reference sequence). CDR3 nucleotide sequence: TGTGCCAGCAGCCAGGCGGAGAATTCACCCCTCCACTTT. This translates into CASSQAENSPLHF.

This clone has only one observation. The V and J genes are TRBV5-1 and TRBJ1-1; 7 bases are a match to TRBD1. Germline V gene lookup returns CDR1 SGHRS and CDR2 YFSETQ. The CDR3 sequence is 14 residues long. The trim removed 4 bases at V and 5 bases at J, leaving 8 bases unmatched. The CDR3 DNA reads TGCGCCAGCAGCACTGACAGGGCGAATACTGAAGCTTTCTTT. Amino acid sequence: CASSTDRANTEAFF.

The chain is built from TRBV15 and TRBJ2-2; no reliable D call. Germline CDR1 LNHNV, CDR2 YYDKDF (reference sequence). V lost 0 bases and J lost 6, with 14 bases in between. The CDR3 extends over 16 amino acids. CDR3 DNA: TGTGCCACCAGCAGAGAGGGCAGAACTGTACCCGGGGAGCTGTTTTTT. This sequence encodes CATSREGRTVPGELFF.